The clone carrying this T cell receptor (beta chain) was counted only a few times. The data belong to a study of early T cells in non-severe SARS-CoV-2 infection. CDR1 and CDR2 (germline): MDHEN, SYDVKM. Germline trimming cut 6 bases from V and 0 bases from J; bases unmatched to any gene: 10. This CDR3 spans 16 amino acids. One entry per CDR3 protein, called by TCRdb with MiXCR from the 5' RACE reads. The sample holds under 75,000 distinct CDR3 sequences, 13% seen once. The sequence was obtained from an adult who was a healthcare worker with PCR-confirmed SARS-CoV-2 infection or an uninfected control (not recorded which). The sequenced sample consisted of whole blood. The J gene is TRBJ1-1, the V gene TRBV28, with TRBD1 matching over 7 bases. The CDR3, as DNA: TGTGCCAGCAGCCCCCCCCTACAGGGGCTGAACACTGAAGCTTTCTTT. This encodes CASSPPLQGLNTEAFF. The full variable domain, with the rest looked up from reference TRBV28 and TRBJ1-1, is DVKVTQSSRYLVKRTGEKVFLECVQDMDHENMFWYRQDPGLGLRLIYFSYDVKMKEKGDIPEGYSVSREKKERFSLILESASTNQTSMYLCASSPPLQGLNTEAFFGQGTRLTVV.